This T cell receptor beta chain was recovered during a study of T cells and Merkel cell carcinoma outcomes. Findings and caveats of the study: Reportedly, T-cell repertoire with density predicts Merkel cell carcinoma outcomes.

As regards this clone: The antigen remains unidentified.

Clones were read by immunoSEQ multiplex PCR, and TCRdb kept only the in-frame ones, dropping some. The data contain about 19,000 clones, about four fifths of them seen just once; the ten biggest clones take up approximately 2.8%. Germline V gene sequence: CDR1 SGHTA, CDR2 FQGNSA. Trimming took 5 bases from V and 10 from J, leaving 21 bases between them. This CDR3 spans 15 amino acids. The source is a human donor with Merkel cell carcinoma. The chain joins TRBV7-2 to TRBJ2-1; D is uncertain. The sample taken for sequencing was tumor tissue from Merkel cell carcinoma. As DNA, the CDR3 is TGTGCCAGCAGCCCGCAGAGTCTCTTCGGTTGGGAGCAGTTCTTC. Its translation: CASSPQSLFGWEQFF.